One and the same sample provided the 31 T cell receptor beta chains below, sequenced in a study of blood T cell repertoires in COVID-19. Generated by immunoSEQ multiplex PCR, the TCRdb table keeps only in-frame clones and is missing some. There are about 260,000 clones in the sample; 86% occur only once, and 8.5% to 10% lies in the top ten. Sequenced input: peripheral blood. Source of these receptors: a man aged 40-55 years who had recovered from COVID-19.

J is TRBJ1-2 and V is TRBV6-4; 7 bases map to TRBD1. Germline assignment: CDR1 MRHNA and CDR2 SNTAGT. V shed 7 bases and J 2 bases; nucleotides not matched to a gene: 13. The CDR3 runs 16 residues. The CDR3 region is CASTGWDSDTNYGYTF. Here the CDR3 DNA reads TGTGCCAGCACCGGATGGGACAGTGATACGAACTATGGCTACACCTTC.

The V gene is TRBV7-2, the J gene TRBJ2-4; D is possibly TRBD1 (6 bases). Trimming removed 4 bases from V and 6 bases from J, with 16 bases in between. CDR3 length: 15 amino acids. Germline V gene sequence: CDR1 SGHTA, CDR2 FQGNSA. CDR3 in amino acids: CASSSGQSQGNIQYF. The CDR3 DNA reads TGTGCCAGCAGCTCCGGACAATCACAGGGAAACATTCAGTACTTC.

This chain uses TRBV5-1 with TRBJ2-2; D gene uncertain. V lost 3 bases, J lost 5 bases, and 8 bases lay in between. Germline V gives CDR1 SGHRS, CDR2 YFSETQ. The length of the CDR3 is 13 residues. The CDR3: CASSSPRTGELFF. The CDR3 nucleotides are TGCGCCAGCAGCTCCCCCAGGACCGGGGAGCTGTTTTTT. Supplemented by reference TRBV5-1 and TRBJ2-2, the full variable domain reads KAGVTQTPRYLIKTRGQQVTLSCSPISGHRSVSWYQQTPGQGLQFLFEYFSETQRNKGNFPGRFSGRQFSNSRSEMNVSTLELGDSALYLCASSSPRTGELFFGEGSRLTVL.

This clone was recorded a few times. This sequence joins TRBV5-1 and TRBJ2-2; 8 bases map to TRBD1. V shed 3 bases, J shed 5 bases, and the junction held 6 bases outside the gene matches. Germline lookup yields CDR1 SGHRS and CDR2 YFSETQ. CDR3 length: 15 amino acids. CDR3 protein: CASSSRQGRTGELFF. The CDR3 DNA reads TGCGCCAGCAGCTCTAGACAGGGGAGGACCGGGGAGCTGTTTTTT. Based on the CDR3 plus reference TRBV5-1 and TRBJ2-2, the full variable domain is KAGVTQTPRYLIKTRGQQVTLSCSPISGHRSVSWYQQTPGQGLQFLFEYFSETQRNKGNFPGRFSGRQFSNSRSEMNVSTLELGDSALYLCASSSRQGRTGELFFGEGSRLTVL.

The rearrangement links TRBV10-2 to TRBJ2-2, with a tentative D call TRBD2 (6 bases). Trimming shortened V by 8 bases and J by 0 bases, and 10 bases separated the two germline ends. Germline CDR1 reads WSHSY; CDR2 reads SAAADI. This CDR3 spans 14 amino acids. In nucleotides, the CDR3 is TGCGCCAGCGGCGGGACGGCGAACACCGGGGAGCTGTTTTTT. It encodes CASGGTANTGELFF.

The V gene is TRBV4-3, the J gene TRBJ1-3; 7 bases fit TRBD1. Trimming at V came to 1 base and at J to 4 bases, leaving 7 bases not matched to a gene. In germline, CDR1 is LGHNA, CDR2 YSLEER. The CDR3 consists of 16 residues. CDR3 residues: CASSQGETGEGNTIYF. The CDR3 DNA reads TGCGCCAGCAGCCAAGGCGAAACAGGGGAAGGAAACACCATATATTTT.

The CDR3 protein is CASSPDRNNYGYTF. The CDR3 nucleotides read TGTGCCAGTAGTCCAGACAGGAATAACTATGGCTACACCTTC. V is TRBV19 and J is TRBJ1-2; D is perhaps TRBD1 (6 bases). Germline V gives CDR1 LNHDA, CDR2 SQIVND (reference sequence). The CDR3 is 14 residues long. The ends were cut back, 5 bases at V and 1 base at J, with 11 bases in the middle.

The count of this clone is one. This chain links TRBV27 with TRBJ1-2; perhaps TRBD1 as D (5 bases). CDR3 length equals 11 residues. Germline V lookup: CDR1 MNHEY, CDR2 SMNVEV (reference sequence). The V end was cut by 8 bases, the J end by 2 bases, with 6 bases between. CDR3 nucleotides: TGTGCCAGCTCAGGGAACTATGGCTACACCTTC. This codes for CASSGNYGYTF.

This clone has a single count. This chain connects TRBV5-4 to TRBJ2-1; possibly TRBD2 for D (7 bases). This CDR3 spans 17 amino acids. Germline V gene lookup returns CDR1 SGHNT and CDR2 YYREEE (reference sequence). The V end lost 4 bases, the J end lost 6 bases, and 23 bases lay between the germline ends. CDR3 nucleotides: TGTGCCAGCAGCCGGGGGGCACACTCCCGTGGGGCCAATGAGCAGTTCTTC. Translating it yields CASSRGAHSRGANEQFF.

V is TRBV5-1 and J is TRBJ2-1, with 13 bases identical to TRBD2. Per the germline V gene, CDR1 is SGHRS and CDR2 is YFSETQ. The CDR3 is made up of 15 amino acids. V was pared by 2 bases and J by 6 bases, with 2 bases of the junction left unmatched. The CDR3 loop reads CASSFTSGRANEQFF. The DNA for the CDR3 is TGCGCCAGCAGCTTTACTAGCGGGAGGGCCAATGAGCAGTTCTTC.

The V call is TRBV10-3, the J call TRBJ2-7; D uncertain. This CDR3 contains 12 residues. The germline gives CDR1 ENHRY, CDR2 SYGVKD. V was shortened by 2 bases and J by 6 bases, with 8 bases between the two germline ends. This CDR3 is CAISEDLGEQYF. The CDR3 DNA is TGTGCCATCAGTGAGGACTTGGGCGAGCAGTACTTC.

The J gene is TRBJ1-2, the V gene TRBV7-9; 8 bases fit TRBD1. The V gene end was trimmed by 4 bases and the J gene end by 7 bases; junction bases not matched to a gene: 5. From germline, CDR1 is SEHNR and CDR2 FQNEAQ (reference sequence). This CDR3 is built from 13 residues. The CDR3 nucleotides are TGTGCCAGCAGCTCGGACAGGGCGGCTGGCTACACCTTC. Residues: CASSSDRAAGYTF.

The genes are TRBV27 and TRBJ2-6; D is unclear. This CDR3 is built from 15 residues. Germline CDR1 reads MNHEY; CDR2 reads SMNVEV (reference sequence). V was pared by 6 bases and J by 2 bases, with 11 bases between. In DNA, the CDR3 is TGTGCCAGCAGGGCCGGGTTAGCTGGGGCCAACGTCCTGACTTTC. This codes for CASRAGLAGANVLTF.

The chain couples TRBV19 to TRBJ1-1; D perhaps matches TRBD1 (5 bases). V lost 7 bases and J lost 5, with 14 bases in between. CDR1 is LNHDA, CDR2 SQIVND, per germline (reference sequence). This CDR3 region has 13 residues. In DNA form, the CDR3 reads TGTGCCAGTACAACCCAGGGAAGGACTGAAGCTTTCTTT. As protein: CASTTQGRTEAFF.

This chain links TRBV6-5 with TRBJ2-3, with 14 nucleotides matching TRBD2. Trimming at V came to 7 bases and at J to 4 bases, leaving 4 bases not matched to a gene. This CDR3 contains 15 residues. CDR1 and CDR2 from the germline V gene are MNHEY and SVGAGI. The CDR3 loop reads CASTATSGGADTQYF. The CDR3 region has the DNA TGTGCCAGCACCGCGACTAGCGGGGGGGCAGATACGCAGTATTTT.

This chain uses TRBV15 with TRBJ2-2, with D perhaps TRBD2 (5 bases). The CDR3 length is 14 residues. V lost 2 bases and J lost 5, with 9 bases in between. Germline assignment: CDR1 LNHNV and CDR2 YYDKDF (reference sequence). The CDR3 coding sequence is TGTGCCACCAGCAGACGGACGGGGACCGGGGAGCTGTTTTTT. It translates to CATSRRTGTGELFF.

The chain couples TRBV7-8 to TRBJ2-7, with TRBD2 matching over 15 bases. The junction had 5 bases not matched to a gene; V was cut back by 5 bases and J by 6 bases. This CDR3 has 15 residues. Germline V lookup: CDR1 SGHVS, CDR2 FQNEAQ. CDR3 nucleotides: TGTGCCAGCAGCCCCCGGGGACTAGCGGGAGGCGAGCAGTACTTC. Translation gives CASSPRGLAGGEQYF.

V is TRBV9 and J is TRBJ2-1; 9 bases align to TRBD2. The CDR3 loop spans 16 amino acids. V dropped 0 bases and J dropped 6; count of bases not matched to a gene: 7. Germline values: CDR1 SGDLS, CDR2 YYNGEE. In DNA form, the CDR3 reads TGTGCCAGCAGCGTAGGAGGCGGGAGGGCCGCCAATGAGCAGTTCTTC. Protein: CASSVGGGRAANEQFF.

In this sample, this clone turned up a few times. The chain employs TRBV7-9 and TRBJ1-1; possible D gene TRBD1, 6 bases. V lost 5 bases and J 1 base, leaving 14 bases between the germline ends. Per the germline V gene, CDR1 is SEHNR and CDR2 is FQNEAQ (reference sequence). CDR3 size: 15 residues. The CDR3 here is CASSVVRTENTEAFF. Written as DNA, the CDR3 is TGTGCCAGCAGCGTAGTCAGGACAGAGAACACTGAAGCTTTCTTT.

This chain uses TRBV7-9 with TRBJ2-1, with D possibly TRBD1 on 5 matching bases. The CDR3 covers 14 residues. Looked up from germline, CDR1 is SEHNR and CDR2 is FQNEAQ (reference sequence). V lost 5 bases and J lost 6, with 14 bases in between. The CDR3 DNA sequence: TGTGCCAGCAGCCCTGGGGCGCCGGTCAATGAGCAGTTCTTC. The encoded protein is CASSPGAPVNEQFF. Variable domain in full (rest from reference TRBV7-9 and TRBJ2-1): DTGVSQNPRHKITKRGQNVTFRCDPISEHNRLYWYRQTLGQGPEFLTYFQNEAQLEKSRLLSDRFSAERPKGSFSTLEIQRTEQGDSAMYLCASSPGAPVNEQFFGPGTRLTVL.

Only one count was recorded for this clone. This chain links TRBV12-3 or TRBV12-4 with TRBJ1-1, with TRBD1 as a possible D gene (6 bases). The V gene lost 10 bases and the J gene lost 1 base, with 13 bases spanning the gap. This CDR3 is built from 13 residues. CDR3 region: CATSLRGNTEAFF. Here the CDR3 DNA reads TGTGCCACCTCGCTCAGGGGGAACACTGAAGCTTTCTTT.

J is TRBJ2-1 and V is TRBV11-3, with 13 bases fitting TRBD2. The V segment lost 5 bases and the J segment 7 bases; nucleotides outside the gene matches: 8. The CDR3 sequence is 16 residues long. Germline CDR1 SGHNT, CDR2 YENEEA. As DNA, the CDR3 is TGTGCCAGCAGCGGATCGACTAGCGGGGGGTCTAATGAGCAGTTCTTC. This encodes CASSGSTSGGSNEQFF.

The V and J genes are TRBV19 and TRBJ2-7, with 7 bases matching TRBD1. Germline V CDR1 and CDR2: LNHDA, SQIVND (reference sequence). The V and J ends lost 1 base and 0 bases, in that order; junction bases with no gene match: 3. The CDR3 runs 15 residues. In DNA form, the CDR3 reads TGTGCCAGTAGTATAGCCAGGGGGATCTCCTACGAGCAGTACTTC. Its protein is CASSIARGISYEQYF. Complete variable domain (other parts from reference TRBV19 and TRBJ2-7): DGGITQSPKYLFRKEGQNVTLSCEQNLNHDAMYWYRQDPGQGLRLIYYSQIVNDFQKGDIAEGYSVSREKKESFPLTVTSAQKNPTAFYLCASSIARGISYEQYFGPGTRLTVT.

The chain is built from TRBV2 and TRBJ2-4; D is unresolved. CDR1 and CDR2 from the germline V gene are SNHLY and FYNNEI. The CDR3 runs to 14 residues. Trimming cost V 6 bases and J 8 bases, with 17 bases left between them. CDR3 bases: TGTGCCAGCAGCTACTATAGATCCGCGGACATTCAGTACTTC. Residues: CASSYYRSADIQYF.

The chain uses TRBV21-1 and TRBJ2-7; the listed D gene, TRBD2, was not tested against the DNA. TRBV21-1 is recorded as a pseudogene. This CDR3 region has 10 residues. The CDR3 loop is CASSNDEQYF. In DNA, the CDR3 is TGTGCCAGCTCTAATGACGAGCAGTACTTC.

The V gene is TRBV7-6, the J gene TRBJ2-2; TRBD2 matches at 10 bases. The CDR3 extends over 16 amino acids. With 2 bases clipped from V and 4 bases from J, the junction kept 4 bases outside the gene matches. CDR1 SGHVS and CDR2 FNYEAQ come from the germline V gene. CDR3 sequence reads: CASSLRGLAATGELFF. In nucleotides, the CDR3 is TGTGCCAGCAGCTTAAGAGGACTAGCGGCCACCGGGGAGCTGTTTTTT.

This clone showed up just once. CDR3 amino acids: CASSLGRRETQYF. CDR3 nucleotide sequence: TGTGCCAGCAGCTTAGGAAGGCGGGAGACCCAGTACTTC. The V gene is TRBV9, the J gene TRBJ2-5; D unresolved. Germline V gene lookup returns CDR1 SGDLS and CDR2 YYNGEE. The CDR3 spans 13 residues. V shed 4 bases and J shed 5 bases, with 12 bases lying between them.

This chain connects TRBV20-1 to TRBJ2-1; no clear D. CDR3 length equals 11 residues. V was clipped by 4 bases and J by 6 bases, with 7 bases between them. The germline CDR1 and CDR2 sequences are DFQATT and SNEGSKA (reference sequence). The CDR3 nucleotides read TGCAGTGCTACGTCAGGCAATGAGCAGTTCTTC. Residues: CSATSGNEQFF.

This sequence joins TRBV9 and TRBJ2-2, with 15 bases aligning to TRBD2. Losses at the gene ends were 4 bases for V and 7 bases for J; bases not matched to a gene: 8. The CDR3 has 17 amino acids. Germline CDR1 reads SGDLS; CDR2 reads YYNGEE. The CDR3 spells CASSYSGTSGRRGELFF. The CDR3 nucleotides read TGTGCCAGCAGCTATTCCGGGACTAGCGGGAGGCGCGGGGAGCTGTTTTTT. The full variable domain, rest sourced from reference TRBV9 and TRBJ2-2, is DSGVTQTPKHLITATGQRVTLRCSPRSGDLSVYWYQQSLDQGLQFLIQYYNGEERAKGNILERFSAQQFPDLHSELNLSSLELGDSALYFCASSYSGTSGRRGELFFGEGSRLTVL.

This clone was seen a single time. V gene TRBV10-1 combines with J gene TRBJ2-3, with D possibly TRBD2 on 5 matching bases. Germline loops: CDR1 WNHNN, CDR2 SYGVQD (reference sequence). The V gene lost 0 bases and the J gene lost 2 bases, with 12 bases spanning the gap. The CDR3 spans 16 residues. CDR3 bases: TGCGCCAGCAGTGAGTCGGTGGAGGTGCTCACAGATACGCAGTATTTT. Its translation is CASSESVEVLTDTQYF.

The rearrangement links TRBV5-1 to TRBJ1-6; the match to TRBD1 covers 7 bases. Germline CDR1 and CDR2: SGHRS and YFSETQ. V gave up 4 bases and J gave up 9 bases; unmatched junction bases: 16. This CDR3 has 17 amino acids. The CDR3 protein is CASSNFPARQGGSPLHF. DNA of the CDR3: TGCGCCAGCAGCAACTTCCCGGCCCGACAGGGCGGTTCACCCCTCCACTTT.